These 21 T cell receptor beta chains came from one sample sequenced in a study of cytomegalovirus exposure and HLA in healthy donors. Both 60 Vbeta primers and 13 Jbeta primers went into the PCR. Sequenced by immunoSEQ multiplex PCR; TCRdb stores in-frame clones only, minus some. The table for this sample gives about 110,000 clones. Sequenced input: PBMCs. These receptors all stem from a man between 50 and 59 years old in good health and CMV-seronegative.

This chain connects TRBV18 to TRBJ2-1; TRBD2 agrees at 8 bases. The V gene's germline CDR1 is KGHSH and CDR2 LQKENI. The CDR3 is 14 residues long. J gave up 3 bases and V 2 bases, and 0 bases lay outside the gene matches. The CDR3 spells CASSPTSGYNEQFF. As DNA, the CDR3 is TGTGCCAGCTCACCAACTAGCGGCTACAATGAGCAGTTCTTC.

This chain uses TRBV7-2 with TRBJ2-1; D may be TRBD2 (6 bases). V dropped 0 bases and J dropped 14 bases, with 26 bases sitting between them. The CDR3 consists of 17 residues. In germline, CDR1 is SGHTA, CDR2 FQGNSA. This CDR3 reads CASSLAGGVPSTMEEFF. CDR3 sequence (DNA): TGTGCCAGCAGCTTAGCCGGCGGGGTCCCTTCGACAATGGAGGAGTTCTTC. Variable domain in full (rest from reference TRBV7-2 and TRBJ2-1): GAGVSQSPSNKVTEKGKDVELRCDPISGHTALYWYRQSLGQGLEFLIYFQGNSAPDKSGLPSDRFSAERTGGSVSTLTIQRTQQEDSAVYLCASSLAGGVPSTMEEFFGPGTRLTVL.

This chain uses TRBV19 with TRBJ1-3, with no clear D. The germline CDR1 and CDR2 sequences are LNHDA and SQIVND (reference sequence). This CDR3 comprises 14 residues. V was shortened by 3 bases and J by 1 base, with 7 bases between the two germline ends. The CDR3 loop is CASSIGESGNTIYF. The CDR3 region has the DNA TGTGCCAGTAGTATTGGAGAGTCTGGAAACACCATATATTTT. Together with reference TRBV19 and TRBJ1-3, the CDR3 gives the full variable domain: DGGITQSPKYLFRKEGQNVTLSCEQNLNHDAMYWYRQDPGQGLRLIYYSQIVNDFQKGDIAEGYSVSREKKESFPLTVTSAQKNPTAFYLCASSIGESGNTIYFGEGSWLTVV.

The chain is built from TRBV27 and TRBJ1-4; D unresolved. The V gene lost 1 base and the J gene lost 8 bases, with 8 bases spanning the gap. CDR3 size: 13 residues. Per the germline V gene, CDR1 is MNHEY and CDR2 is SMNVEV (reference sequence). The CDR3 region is CASSLWRGEKLFF. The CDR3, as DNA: TGTGCCAGCAGTTTATGGAGAGGGGAAAAACTGTTTTTT. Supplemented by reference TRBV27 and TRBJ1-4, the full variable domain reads EAQVTQNPRYLITVTGKKLTVTCSQNMNHEYMSWYRQDPGLGLRQIYYSMNVEVTDKGDVPEGYKVSRKEKRNFPLILESPSPNQTSLYFCASSLWRGEKLFFGSGTQLSVL.

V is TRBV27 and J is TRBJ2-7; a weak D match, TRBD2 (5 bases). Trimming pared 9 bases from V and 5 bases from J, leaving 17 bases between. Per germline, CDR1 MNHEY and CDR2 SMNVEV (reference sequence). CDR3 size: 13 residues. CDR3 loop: CASRRRSEHEQYF. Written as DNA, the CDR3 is TGTGCCAGTAGGCGGAGGAGCGAACACGAGCAGTACTTC.

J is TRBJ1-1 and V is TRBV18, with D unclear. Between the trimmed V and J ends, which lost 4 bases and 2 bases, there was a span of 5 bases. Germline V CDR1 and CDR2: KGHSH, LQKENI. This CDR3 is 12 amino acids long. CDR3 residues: CASSQINTEAFF. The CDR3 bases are TGTGCCAGCTCACAAATAAACACTGAAGCTTTCTTT.

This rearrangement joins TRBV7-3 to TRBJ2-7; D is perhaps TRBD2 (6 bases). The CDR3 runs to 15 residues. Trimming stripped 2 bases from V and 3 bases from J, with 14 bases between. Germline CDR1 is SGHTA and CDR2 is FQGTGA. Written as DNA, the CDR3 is TGTGCCAGCAGCTTAGGTAGCGGAGACGTCTACGAGCAGTACTTC. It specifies CASSLGSGDVYEQYF.

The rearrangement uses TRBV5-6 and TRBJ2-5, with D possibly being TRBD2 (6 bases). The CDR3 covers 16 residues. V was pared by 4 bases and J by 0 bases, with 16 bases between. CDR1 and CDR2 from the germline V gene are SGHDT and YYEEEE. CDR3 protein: CASSPFSGAYQETQYF. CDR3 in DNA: TGTGCCAGCAGCCCGTTTAGCGGTGCGTACCAAGAGACCCAGTACTTC.

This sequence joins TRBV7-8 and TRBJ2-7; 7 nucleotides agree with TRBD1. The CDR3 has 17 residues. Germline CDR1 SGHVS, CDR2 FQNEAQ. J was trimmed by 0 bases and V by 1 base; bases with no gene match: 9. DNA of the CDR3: TGTGCCAGCAGCTTAGTAGGTCGGACAGGTAGCTCCTACGAGCAGTACTTC. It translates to CASSLVGRTGSSYEQYF.

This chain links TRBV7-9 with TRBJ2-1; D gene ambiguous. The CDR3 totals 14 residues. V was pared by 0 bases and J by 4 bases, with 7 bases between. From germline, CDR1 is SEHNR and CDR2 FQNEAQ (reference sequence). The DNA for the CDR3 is TGTGCCAGCAGCTTAGCAGACTCGTACAATGAGCAGTTCTTC. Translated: CASSLADSYNEQFF.

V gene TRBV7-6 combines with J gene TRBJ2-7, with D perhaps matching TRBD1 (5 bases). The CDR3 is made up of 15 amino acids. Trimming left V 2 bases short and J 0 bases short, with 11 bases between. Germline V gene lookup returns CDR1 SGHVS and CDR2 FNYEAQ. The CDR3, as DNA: TGTGCCAGCAGCTTATCCGGACAAACCTCCTACGAGCAGTACTTC. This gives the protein CASSLSGQTSYEQYF. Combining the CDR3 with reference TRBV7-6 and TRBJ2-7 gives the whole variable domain GAGVSQSPRYKVTKRGQDVALRCDPISGHVSLYWYRQALGQGPEFLTYFNYEAQQDKSGLPNDRFSAERPEGSISTLTIQRTEQRDSAMYRCASSLSGQTSYEQYFGPGTRLTVT.

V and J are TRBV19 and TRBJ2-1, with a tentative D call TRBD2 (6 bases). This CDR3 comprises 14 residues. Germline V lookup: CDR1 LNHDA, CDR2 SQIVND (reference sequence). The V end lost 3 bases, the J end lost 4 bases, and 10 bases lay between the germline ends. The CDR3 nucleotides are TGTGCCAGTAGTATTGATAGCGGTTACAATGAGCAGTTCTTC. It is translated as CASSIDSGYNEQFF. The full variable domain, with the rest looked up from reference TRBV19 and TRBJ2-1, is DGGITQSPKYLFRKEGQNVTLSCEQNLNHDAMYWYRQDPGQGLRLIYYSQIVNDFQKGDIAEGYSVSREKKESFPLTVTSAQKNPTAFYLCASSIDSGYNEQFFGPGTRLTVL.

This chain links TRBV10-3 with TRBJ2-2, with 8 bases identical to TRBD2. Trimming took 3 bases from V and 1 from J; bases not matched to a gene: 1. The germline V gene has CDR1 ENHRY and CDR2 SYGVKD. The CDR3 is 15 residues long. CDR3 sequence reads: CAISESGGNTGELFF. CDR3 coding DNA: TGTGCCATCAGTGAAAGCGGGGGGAACACCGGGGAGCTGTTTTTT.

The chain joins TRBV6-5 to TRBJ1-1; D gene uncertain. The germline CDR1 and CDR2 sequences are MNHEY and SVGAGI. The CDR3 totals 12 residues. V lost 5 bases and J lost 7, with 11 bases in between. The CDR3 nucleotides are TGTGCCAGCAGTCCGCCGGGGAATGAAGCTTTCTTT. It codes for CASSPPGNEAFF.

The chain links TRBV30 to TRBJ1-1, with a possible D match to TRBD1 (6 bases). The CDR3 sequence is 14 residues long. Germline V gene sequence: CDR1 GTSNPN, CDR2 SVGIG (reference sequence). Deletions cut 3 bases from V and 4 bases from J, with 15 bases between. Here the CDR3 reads CAWRADRSSTEAFF. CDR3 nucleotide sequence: TGTGCCTGGAGGGCTGACAGGTCGAGCACTGAAGCTTTCTTT.

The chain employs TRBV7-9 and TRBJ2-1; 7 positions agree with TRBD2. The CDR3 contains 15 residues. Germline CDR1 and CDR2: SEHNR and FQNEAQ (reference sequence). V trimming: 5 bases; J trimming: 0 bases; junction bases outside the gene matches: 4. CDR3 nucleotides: TGTGCCAGCAGCCCCGGGAGGAGCTCCTACAATGAGCAGTTCTTC. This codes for CASSPGRSSYNEQFF.

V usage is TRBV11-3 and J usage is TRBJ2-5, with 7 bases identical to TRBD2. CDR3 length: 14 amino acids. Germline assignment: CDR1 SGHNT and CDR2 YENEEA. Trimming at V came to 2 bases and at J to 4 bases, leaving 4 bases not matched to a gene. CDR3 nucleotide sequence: TGTGCCAGCAGCTTAAGAGTAGCGGGAGAGACCCAGTACTTC. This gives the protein CASSLRVAGETQYF.

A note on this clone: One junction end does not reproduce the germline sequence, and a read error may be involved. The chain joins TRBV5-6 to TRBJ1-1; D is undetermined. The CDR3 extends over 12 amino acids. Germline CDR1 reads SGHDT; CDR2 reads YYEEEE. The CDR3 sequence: CASSYLRTEAFF. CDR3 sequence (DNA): TGTGCCAGCAGTTATTTGAGGACTGAGGCTTTCTTT. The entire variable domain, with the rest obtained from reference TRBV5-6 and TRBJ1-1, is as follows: DAGVTQSPTHLIKTRGQQVTLRCSPKSGHDTVSWYQQALGQGPQFIFQYYEEEERQRGNFPDRFSGHQFPNYSSELNVNALLLGDSALYLCASSYLRTEAFFGQGTRLTVV.

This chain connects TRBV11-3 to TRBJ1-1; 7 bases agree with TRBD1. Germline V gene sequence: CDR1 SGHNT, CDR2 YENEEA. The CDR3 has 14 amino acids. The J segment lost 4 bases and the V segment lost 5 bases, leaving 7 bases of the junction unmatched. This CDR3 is CASSPGGGFTEAFF. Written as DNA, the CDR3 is TGTGCCAGCAGCCCCGGAGGGGGCTTCACTGAAGCTTTCTTT.

CDR3 nucleotide sequence: TGTGCCAGCAGCGATGACACCCTGAACACTGAAGCTTTCTTT. This gives the protein CASSDDTLNTEAFF. This chain links TRBV2 with TRBJ1-1; D not resolved. There are 14 residues in the CDR3. V was trimmed by 6 bases and J by 0 bases, leaving 11 bases between them. The germline V gene has CDR1 SNHLY and CDR2 FYNNEI.

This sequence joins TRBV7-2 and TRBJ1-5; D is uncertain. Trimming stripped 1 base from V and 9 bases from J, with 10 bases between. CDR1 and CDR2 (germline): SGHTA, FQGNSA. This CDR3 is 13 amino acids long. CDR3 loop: CASSLDRVGPQHF. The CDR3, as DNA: TGTGCCAGCAGCTTAGATCGGGTCGGGCCCCAGCATTTT.